Listed below are T cell receptor beta chains from one sample, sequenced in a study of blood T cells in healthy people across ages. One entry per CDR3 protein results from TCRdb running MiXCR on the 5' RACE reads. The sample carries about 800,000 distinct CDR3 sequences, more than 45% recorded once. The source material was blood. These TCRs come from a man aged 30 to 45 in good health. The CDR3 runs from the conserved cysteine through the conserved F or W. Each record gives: D gene, J gene, clone size, V gene, CDR3 DNA, CDR3 protein. D genes are given only for firm matches. Part of the rows lack a size; the others show once, few, many or a class for expanded clones.

>.|TRBJ2-1|.|TRBV5-1
TGCGCCAGCGGGCTAGAAGGAGGGGGTGAGCAGTTCTTC
CASGLEGGGEQFF
>.|TRBJ1-2|.|TRBV29-1
TGCAGCGTTGATGATCGACAGAACCCGTCCTATGGCTACACCTTC
CSVDDRQNPSYGYTF
>.|TRBJ1-4|.|TRBV5-1
TGCGCCAGCAGCCTAACGGGGGGCTCTGAAAAACTGTTTTTT
CASSLTGGSEKLFF
>.|TRBJ2-3|.|TRBV20-1
TGCAGTGCTAGAAGTGGGGGGCTAGCGAGAGATACGCAGTATTTT
CSARSGGLARDTQYF
>.|TRBJ2-5|.|TRBV12-3/TRBV12-4
TGTGCCAGCAGTACTACAGGGAGCCTCCCGGGGACCCAGTACTTC
CASSTTGSLPGTQYF
>TRBD2|TRBJ2-1|.|TRBV7-2
TGTGCCAGCGCCCGGACTAGGGCAACTGGCGGTGAGCAGTTCTTC
CASARTRATGGEQFF
>.|TRBJ2-1|.|TRBV10-2
TGCGCCAGCAGGGGGGGCTTAGGTAGCGCTATCAGTGAGCAGTTCTTC
CASRGGLGSAISEQFF
>TRBD2|TRBJ2-7|few|TRBV20-1
TGCAGTGCTAGAAGACCCGTAGCGGGGGTGTACGAGCAGTACTTC
CSARRPVAGVYEQYF
>TRBD1|TRBJ1-2|.|TRBV6-5
TGTGCCAGCGCGGACAGGCTCTATGGCTACACCTTC
CASADRLYGYTF
>.|TRBJ2-5|many|TRBV27
TGTGCCAGCAGTCCCTATCGGTGGGAAAGTGGAGAGACCCAGTACTTC
CASSPYRWESGETQYF
>TRBD2|TRBJ2-5|.|TRBV7-2
TGTGCCAGCAGCACATTAGCGGGGGGTCATCATGAGACCCAGTACTTC
CASSTLAGGHHETQYF
>TRBD1|TRBJ1-1|.|TRBV20-1
TGCAGTGCTCGCCGACAGGGGTGGGGGAACACTGAAGCTTTCTTT
CSARRQGWGNTEAFF
>.|TRBJ2-1|.|TRBV10-3
TGTGCCATGCAGGACACGAGCGGCCTCTACAATGAGCAGTTCTTC
CAMQDTSGLYNEQFF
>TRBD1|TRBJ2-7|many|TRBV29-1
TGCAGCGCCCGACAGGGGGGCTCGGGAGAGCAGTACTTC
CSARQGGSGEQYF
>.|TRBJ2-3|.|TRBV27
TGTGCCAGCAGTTTGACAAAGGGAGAGAGCACAGATACGCAGTATTTT
CASSLTKGESTDTQYF
>.|TRBJ2-1|once|TRBV20-1
TGCAGTGCTAGAGATTTTGTAGAAAGTGAGCAGTTCTTC
CSARDFVESEQFF
>.|TRBJ2-5|.|TRBV12-3/TRBV12-4
TGTGCCAGCAGTCGTGGGGGGTGGGGGACCCAGTACTTC
CASSRGGWGTQYF
>TRBD1|TRBJ1-5|.|TRBV2
TGTGCCAGCAGAAGGGACAGGGGGATCGGTCAGCCCCAGCATTTT
CASRRDRGIGQPQHF
>TRBD2|TRBJ2-3|.|TRBV7-2
TGTGCCAGCAGCTTATCGGTGGCGGGAGCGAATACGCAGTATTTT
CASSLSVAGANTQYF
>.|TRBJ2-7|.|TRBV6-6
TGTGCCAGCAGTAGGCCCGTTGCCGAGAGCTCCTACGAGCAGTACTTC
CASSRPVAESSYEQYF
>.|TRBJ2-5|.|TRBV5-1
TGCGCCAGCAGAGAATCTGGGGAAGACTACGAGCGGTACTTC
CASRESGEDYERYF
>TRBD2|TRBJ2-1|few|TRBV6-1
TGTGCCAGCGCCGGAGGGTTCGGCGGGGGGGAGTTCAACTCCTACAATGAGCAGTTCTTC
CASAGGFGGGEFNSYNEQFF
>TRBD1|TRBJ1-2|.|TRBV10-2
TGCGCCAGCAGTGCTTTAGGGACAGGGCATGGCTACACCTTC
CASSALGTGHGYTF
>TRBD2|TRBJ2-7|.|TRBV10-3
TGTGCCATCAGGGCCGCGGGAGGGCCTGAAGAGCAGTACTTC
CAIRAAGGPEEQYF
>.|TRBJ2-2|few|TRBV6-2/TRBV6-3
TGTGCCAGCAGTTTGGGCTCCGCTACCGGGGAGCTGTTTTTT
CASSLGSATGELFF
>TRBD1|TRBJ2-7|once|TRBV28
TGTGCCAGCAGTTCGGACAGGGGTACAGCTTGGGAGCAGTACTTC
CASSSDRGTAWEQYF
>.|TRBJ2-1|.|TRBV6-5
TGTGCCAGCAGTTACGCTTCGCGGTATGGGCAGTTCTTC
CASSYASRYGQFF